This section outlines one T cell receptor beta chain sequence together with its context. V was clipped by 4 bases and J by 3 bases, with 13 bases between them. The germline gives CDR1 SGHTS, CDR2 YDEGEE. There are 14 residues in the CDR3. This sample was included in a study of blood T cell repertoires in COVID-19. Study information: Sources were T cells, B-cell-depleted T cells, or PBMCs; the material itself was cDNA or gDNA.

Original methodology: Amplifying reference gene primers gave estimates of nucleated cell counts. Profiled with immunoSEQ multiplex PCR; TCRdb holds only in-frame clones, not every one. For V, J and clone size, that table is used; D and trimming come from the DNA. The sample carries around 82,000 clones, approximately 86% recorded once. In Seattle, patients joined the study during active infection and were tracked longitudinally. The source of this sequence is an older man with COVID-19, enrolled during active disease. The J gene is TRBJ1-2, the V gene TRBV5-8; D gene uncertain. Sequenced: peripheral blood. The CDR3, as DNA: TGTGCCAGCAGCATATGGGAGATCGACTATGGCTACACCTTC. Translating gives CASSIWEIDYGYTF.